A selection of T cell receptor beta chains follows, all from one sample in a study of T cell responses to AZD1222 COVID-19 vaccine. The assay was immunoSEQ multiplex PCR, and TCRdb's table has in-frame clones only and misses some. The table records about 160,000 clones, about nine tenths of them present only once. This material consisted of peripheral blood, taken on day 0 of AZD1222 vaccination. These TCRs come from an adult in good health. The CDR3 runs from the conserved cysteine through the conserved F or W. The order of the fields is clone size, D gene, J gene, V gene, CDR3 protein, CDR3 DNA. A D gene is named only where the DNA matches it firmly. For some rows the clone size is stated as once, few or many, or as a class when expanded; others skip it.

NA,NA,TRBJ1-6,TRBV20-1,CSVTSPLHF,TGCAGTGTTACTTCACCCCTCCACTTT
NA,TRBD1,TRBJ1-1,TRBV28,CASSFGQGNTEAFF,TGTGCCAGCAGTTTCGGACAGGGGAACACTGAAGCTTTCTTT
NA,TRBD1,TRBJ1-2,TRBV28,CASSPGQLNNHYGYTF,TGTGCCAGCAGTCCGGGACAGCTTAATAACCACTATGGCTACACCTTC
NA,NA,TRBJ2-6,TRBV6-2/TRBV6-3,CASSKTQGTGANVLTF,TGTGCCAGCAGCAAGACCCAGGGGACAGGGGCCAACGTCCTGACTTTC
NA,NA,TRBJ2-4,TRBV2,CASSFDRLAKNIQYF,TGTGCCAGCAGCTTTGACAGGCTAGCCAAAAACATTCAGTACTTC
NA,NA,TRBJ1-2,TRBV19,CASSFKGSGYGYTF,TGTGCCAGTAGTTTTAAGGGCTCCGGGTATGGCTACACCTTC
NA,NA,TRBJ2-7,TRBV6-5,CASKYRSYEQYF,TGTGCCAGCAAGTACCGATCCTACGAGCAGTACTTC
NA,NA,TRBJ2-1,TRBV20-1,CSASLLSSYNEQFF,TGCAGTGCTAGTTTGTTGAGCTCCTACAATGAGCAGTTCTTC
NA,NA,TRBJ2-3,TRBV4-3,CASSRSVRTDTQYF,TGCGCCAGCAGCCGGTCAGTTCGAACGGATACGCAGTATTTT
NA,TRBD1,TRBJ1-2,TRBV5-6,CASSAGQPDGYTF,TGTGCCAGCAGCGCGGGACAGCCTGATGGCTACACCTTC
NA,NA,TRBJ2-7,TRBV14,CASSQYYSYEQYF,TGTGCCAGCAGCCAATACTACTCCTACGAGCAGTACTTC
NA,NA,TRBJ1-5,TRBV21-1,CASSKARLTPRDTGFLKSEPQHF,TGTGCCAGCAGCAAAGCCCGGCTCACGCCCCGGGACACGGGGTTTTTAAAGAGTGAGCCCCAGCATTTT
NA,NA,TRBJ2-7,TRBV30,CAWSRAVSYEQYF,TGTGCCTGGAGTCGGGCGGTATCCTACGAGCAGTACTTC
NA,TRBD1,TRBJ1-1,TRBV19,CASSVTGTGGTEAFF,TGTGCCAGTAGTGTAACCGGGACAGGGGGGACTGAAGCTTTCTTT
NA,NA,TRBJ2-7,TRBV9,CASSVRTLEQYF,TGTGCCAGCAGCGTTAGGACTCTCGAGCAGTACTTC
NA,NA,TRBJ1-3,TRBV28,CASGAASSGNTIYF,TGTGCCAGCGGGGCAGCCTCCTCTGGAAACACCATATATTTT
NA,NA,TRBJ1-2,TRBV4-1,CASSQAQDYGYTF,TGCGCCAGCAGCCAAGCACAAGACTATGGCTACACCTTC
NA,NA,TRBJ1-1,TRBV5-1,CASSLGQETEAFF,TGCGCCAGCAGCTTGGGACAGGAAACTGAAGCTTTCTTT
NA,NA,TRBJ1-5,TRBV10-3,CATTWDSNQPQHF,TGTGCCACGACTTGGGACAGCAATCAGCCCCAGCATTTT
NA,NA,TRBJ1-3,TRBV21-1,CASSKGQTKGAPGNTIYF,TGTGCCAGCAGCAAAGGACAGACGAAAGGAGCCCCTGGAAACACCATATATTTT
NA,NA,TRBJ1-1,TRBV27,CASSPQKTETEAFF,TGTGCCAGCAGTCCACAAAAAACGGAGACTGAAGCTTTCTTT
NA,NA,TRBJ1-2,TRBV27,CASSFRENYGYTF,TGTGCCAGCAGTTTCCGGGAAAACTATGGCTACACCTTC
NA,TRBD1,TRBJ1-5,TRBV30,CAWAAGQPNQPQHF,TGTGCCTGGGCCGCGGGACAGCCCAATCAGCCCCAGCATTTT
once,TRBD1,TRBJ1-1,TRBV6-2/TRBV6-3,CASSGTGIVWTEAFF,TGTGCCAGCAGTGGGACAGGGATCGTATGGACTGAAGCTTTCTTT
few,NA,TRBJ1-6,TRBV6-2/TRBV6-3,CASSYPPRRNNSPLHF,TGTGCCAGCAGTTACCCCCCTCGACGGAATAATTCACCCCTCCACTTT
NA,TRBD1,TRBJ2-1,TRBV7-2,CASSPVTGGRLNEQFF,TGTGCCAGCAGCCCTGTGACAGGGGGTCGACTCAATGAGCAGTTCTTC
NA,NA,TRBJ1-5,TRBV7-2,CASSPSQPQHF,TGTGCCAGCAGCCCCAGCCAGCCCCAGCATTTT
NA,TRBD2,TRBJ2-7,TRBV5-6,CASSYPGLAYEQYF,TGTGCCAGCAGCTACCCCGGACTAGCCTACGAGCAGTACTTC
NA,TRBD1,TRBJ2-3,TRBV27,CASRLSGQGRDTQYF,TGTGCCAGCAGACTATCGGGACAGGGAAGAGATACGCAGTATTTT
NA,NA,TRBJ2-6,TRBV6-6,CASSWSGDGANVLTF,TGTGCCAGCAGTTGGTCAGGGGATGGGGCCAACGTCCTGACTTTC
NA,NA,TRBJ1-2,TRBV28,CASSSPGTPNYGYTF,TGTGCCAGCAGTTCCCCCGGGACCCCTAACTATGGCTACACCTTC
NA,NA,TRBJ1-5,TRBV6-5,CASSPQGGNQPQHF,TGTGCCAGCAGCCCCCAGGGAGGCAATCAGCCCCAGCATTTT
NA,NA,TRBJ1-5,TRBV19,CASKGGNQPQHF,TGTGCCTCAAAAGGGGGTAATCAGCCCCAGCATTTT
few,NA,TRBJ2-7,TRBV20-1,CSASAGDPPYEQYF,TGCAGTGCTAGTGCCGGGGATCCCCCCTACGAGCAGTACTTC
NA,NA,TRBJ2-7,TRBV7-2,CASSLDRDPAYEQYF,TGTGCCAGCAGCCTAGACCGGGACCCCGCCTACGAGCAGTACTTC
NA,NA,TRBJ1-2,TRBV4-3,CASSQDPDNYGYTF,TGCGCCAGCAGCCAAGATCCAGATAACTATGGCTACACCTTC
NA,NA,TRBJ1-1,TRBV7-9,CASSWGGSMNTEAFF,TGTGCCAGCAGCTGGGGGGGATCCATGAACACTGAAGCTTTCTTT
NA,TRBD1,TRBJ2-7,TRBV5-6,CASSPLGGQIYEQYF,TGTGCCAGCAGCCCCCTAGGGGGACAGATCTACGAGCAGTACTTC
NA,TRBD2,TRBJ2-3,TRBV9,CASSVEVSGRAGDTQYF,TGTGCCAGCAGCGTAGAGGTTAGCGGGAGGGCTGGAGATACGCAGTATTTT
NA,NA,TRBJ2-7,TRBV28,CASSLPPAAQGDEQYF,TGTGCCAGCAGTTTACCACCGGCTGCCCAAGGCGACGAGCAGTACTTC
NA,NA,TRBJ2-3,TRBV5-1,CASSLGGSHSTDTQYF,TGCGCCAGCAGCTTGGGAGGGAGCCACTCGACAGATACGCAGTATTTT
NA,NA,TRBJ1-4,TRBV19,CASSIAVATNEKLFF,TGTGCCAGTAGTATAGCGGTTGCAACTAATGAAAAACTGTTTTTT
NA,NA,TRBJ2-7,TRBV3-1/TRBV3-2,CARAFFFDLLTYEQYF,TGTGCCAGAGCCTTTTTTTTCGACCTTCTTACATACGAGCAGTACTTC
NA,TRBD2,TRBJ2-5,TRBV27,CASSPFSGGEETQYF,TGTGCCAGCAGTCCCTTTTCCGGGGGGGAGGAGACCCAGTACTTC
NA,NA,TRBJ2-7,TRBV15,CATSRAATSYEQYF,TGTGCCACCAGCAGAGCGGCCACATCCTACGAGCAGTACTTC
NA,TRBD1,TRBJ2-5,TRBV11-2,CASSMIDRGLETQYF,TGTGCCAGCAGCATGATCGACAGGGGGCTAGAGACCCAGTACTTC
NA,NA,TRBJ1-1,TRBV6-6,CASRTFGGGVNTEAFF,TGTGCCAGCAGGACGTTTGGAGGGGGGGTGAACACTGAAGCTTTCTTT
NA,TRBD1,TRBJ1-6,TRBV5-4,CASSSDRGNSPLHF,TGTGCCAGCAGCTCAGACAGGGGTAATTCACCCCTCCACTTT
once,NA,TRBJ2-7,TRBV12-3/TRBV12-4,CASSLRLPEQYF,TGTGCCAGCAGTTTAAGACTTCCAGAGCAGTACTTC
NA,NA,TRBJ1-2,TRBV4-3,CASSQALGDYGYTF,TGCGCCAGCAGCCAAGCTCTGGGGGACTATGGCTACACCTTC
NA,NA,TRBJ1-5,TRBV7-8,CASSFSRDQPQHF,TGTGCCAGCAGCTTTTCCCGCGATCAGCCCCAGCATTTT
NA,NA,TRBJ2-6,TRBV6-5,CASSFLLRGANVLTF,TGTGCCAGCAGTTTTCTTCTGAGGGGGGCCAACGTCCTGACTTTC
NA,NA,TRBJ2-1,TRBV7-8,CASSLVNFGLLDGDEQFF,TGTGCCAGCAGCTTAGTTAATTTTGGACTCCTCGACGGAGATGAGCAGTTCTTC
NA,NA,TRBJ1-5,TRBV5-5,CASSLAPYEEVQPQHF,TGTGCCAGCAGCTTGGCACCTTACGAGGAGGTCCAGCCCCAGCATTTT
NA,NA,TRBJ2-7,TRBV5-4,CASSSRGGNEQYF,TGTGCCAGCAGCTCCAGGGGGGGAAACGAGCAGTACTTC